This note documents a single T cell receptor beta chain sequence. Its antigen is not known. These data belong to a study of T cell responses to AZD1222 COVID-19 vaccine. Study summary: Second-dose recipients at about 4 or about 12 weeks were treated as one pooled group.

Sequenced by immunoSEQ multiplex PCR; TCRdb stores in-frame clones only, minus some. The sample holds around 140,000 clones, approximately 94% seen once. Between the trimmed V and J ends, which lost 2 bases and 0 bases, there was a span of 9 bases. The germline CDR1 and CDR2 sequences are MRHNA and SNTAGT. The CDR3 length is 15 residues. General study points: Repertoire sampling happened only post peak T cell response. Baseline testing showed seropositivity in only six AZD1222 recipients. Compared with day 0, the breadth and depth of the Spike-specific TCR repertoire rose significantly after two doses of AZD1222.

The receptor was isolated from an adult in good health. The rearrangement links TRBV6-4 to TRBJ2-3, with D maybe TRBD1 (6 bases). The source material was peripheral blood, sampled on day 0 of AZD1222 vaccination. The CDR3 DNA follows: TGTGCCAGCAGTGACAAAGGGGGTAGCACAGATACGCAGTATTTT. This codes for CASSDKGGSTDTQYF.